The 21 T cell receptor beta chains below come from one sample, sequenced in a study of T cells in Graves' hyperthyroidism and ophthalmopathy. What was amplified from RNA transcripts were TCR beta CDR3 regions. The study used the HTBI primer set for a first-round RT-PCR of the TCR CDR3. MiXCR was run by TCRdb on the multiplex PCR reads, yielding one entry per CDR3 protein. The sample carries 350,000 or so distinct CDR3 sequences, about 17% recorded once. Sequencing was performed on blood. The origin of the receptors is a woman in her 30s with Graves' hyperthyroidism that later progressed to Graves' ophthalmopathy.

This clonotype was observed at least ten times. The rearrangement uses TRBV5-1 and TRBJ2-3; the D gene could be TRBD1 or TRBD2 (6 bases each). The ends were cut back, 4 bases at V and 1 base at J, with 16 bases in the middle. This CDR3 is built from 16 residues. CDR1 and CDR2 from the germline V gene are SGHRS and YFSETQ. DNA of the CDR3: TGCGCCAGCAGCGGGGGGCCAGGGGATGGCACAGATACGCAGTATTTT. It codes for CASSGGPGDGTDTQYF. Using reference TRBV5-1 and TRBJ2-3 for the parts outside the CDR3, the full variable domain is KAGVTQTPRYLIKTRGQQVTLSCSPISGHRSVSWYQQTPGQGLQFLFEYFSETQRNKGNFPGRFSGRQFSNSRSEMNVSTLELGDSALYLCASSGGPGDGTDTQYFGPGTRLTVL.

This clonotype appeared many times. The DNA for the CDR3 is TGTGCCAGCAGTTTGGAACGGACCCTGAACACTGAAGCTTTCTTT. This encodes CASSLERTLNTEAFF. V gene TRBV28 combines with J gene TRBJ1-1; D call uncertain. This CDR3 spans 15 amino acids. The ends were cut back, 3 bases at V and 0 bases at J, with 11 bases in the middle. Germline CDR1 reads MDHEN; CDR2 reads SYDVKM.

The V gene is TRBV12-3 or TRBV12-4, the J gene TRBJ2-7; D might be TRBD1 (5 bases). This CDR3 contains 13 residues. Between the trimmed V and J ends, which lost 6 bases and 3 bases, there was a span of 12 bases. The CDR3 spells CASSILRVYEQYF. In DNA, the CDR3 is TGTGCCAGCAGCATTCTCAGGGTCTACGAGCAGTACTTC.

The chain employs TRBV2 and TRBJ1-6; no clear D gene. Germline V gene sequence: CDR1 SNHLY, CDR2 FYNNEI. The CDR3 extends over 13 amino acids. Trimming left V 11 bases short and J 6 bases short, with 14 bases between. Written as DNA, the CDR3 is TGTGCCTGGCACGTGGACCTTAATTCACCCCTCCACTTT. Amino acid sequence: CAWHVDLNSPLHF.

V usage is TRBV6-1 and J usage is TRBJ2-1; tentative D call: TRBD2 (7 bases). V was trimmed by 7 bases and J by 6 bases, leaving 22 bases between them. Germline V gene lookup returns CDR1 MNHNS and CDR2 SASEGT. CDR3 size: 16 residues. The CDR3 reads CASIPSAGAPLNEQFF. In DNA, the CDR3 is TGTGCCAGCATCCCCAGTGCGGGGGCCCCTCTCAATGAGCAGTTCTTC.

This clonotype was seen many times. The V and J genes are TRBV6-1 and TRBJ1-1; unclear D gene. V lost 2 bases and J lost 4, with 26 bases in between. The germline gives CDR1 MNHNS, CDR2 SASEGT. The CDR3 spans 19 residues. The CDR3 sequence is CASSERLLERRLMGTEAFF. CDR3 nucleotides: TGTGCCAGCAGTGAAAGACTTTTGGAGAGAAGGTTGATGGGCACTGAAGCTTTCTTT.

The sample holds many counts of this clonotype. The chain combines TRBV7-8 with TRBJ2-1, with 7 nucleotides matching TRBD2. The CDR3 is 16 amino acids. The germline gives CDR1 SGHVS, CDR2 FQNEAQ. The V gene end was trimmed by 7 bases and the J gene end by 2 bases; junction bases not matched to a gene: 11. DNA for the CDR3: TGTGCCAGCACTCCGGGAGGCGGCGGGACCTACAATGAGCAGTTCTTC. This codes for CASTPGGGGTYNEQFF.

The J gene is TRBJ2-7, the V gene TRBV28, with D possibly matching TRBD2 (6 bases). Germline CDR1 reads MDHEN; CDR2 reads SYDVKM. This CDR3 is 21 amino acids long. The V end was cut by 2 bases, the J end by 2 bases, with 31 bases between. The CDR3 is CASSLGAGFVGGGGDPYEQYF. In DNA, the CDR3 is TGTGCCAGCAGTTTAGGTGCCGGGTTTGTGGGAGGAGGAGGGGATCCCTACGAGCAGTACTTC.

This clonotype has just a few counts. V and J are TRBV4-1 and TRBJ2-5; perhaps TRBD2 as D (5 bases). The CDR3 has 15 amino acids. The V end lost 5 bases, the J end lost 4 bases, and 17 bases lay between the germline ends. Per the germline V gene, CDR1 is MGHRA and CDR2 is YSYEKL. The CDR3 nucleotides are TGCGCCAGCAGCTCCCTTGTTCGGGATGGAGAGACCCAGTACTTC. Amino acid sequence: CASSSLVRDGETQYF.

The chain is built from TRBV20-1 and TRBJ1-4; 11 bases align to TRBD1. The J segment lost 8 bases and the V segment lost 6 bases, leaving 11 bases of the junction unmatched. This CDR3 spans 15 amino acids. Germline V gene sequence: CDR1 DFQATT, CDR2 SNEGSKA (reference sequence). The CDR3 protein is CSATLTGTGGEKLFF. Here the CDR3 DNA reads TGCAGTGCAACCCTGACCGGGACAGGGGGGGAAAAACTGTTTTTT.

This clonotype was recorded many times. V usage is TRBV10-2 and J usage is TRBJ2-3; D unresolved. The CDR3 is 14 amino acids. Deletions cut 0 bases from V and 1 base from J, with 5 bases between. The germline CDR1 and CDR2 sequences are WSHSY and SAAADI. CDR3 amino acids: CASSESFGTDTQYF. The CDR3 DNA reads TGCGCCAGCAGTGAGTCTTTTGGCACAGATACGCAGTATTTT.

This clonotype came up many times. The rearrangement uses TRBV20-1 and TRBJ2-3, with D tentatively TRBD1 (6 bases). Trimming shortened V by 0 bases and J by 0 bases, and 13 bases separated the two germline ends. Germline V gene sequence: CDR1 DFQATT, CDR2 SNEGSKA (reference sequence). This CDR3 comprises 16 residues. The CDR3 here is CSARDPQGSSTDTQYF. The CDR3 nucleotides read TGCAGTGCTAGAGACCCTCAGGGGTCTAGCACAGATACGCAGTATTTT.

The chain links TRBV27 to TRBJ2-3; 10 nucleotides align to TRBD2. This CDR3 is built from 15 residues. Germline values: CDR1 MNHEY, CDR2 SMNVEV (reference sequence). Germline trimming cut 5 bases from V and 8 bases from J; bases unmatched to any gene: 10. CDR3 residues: CASSLSGGAGGTQYF. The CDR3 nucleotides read TGTGCCAGCAGTCTAAGCGGGGGGGCCGGGGGTACGCAGTATTTT.

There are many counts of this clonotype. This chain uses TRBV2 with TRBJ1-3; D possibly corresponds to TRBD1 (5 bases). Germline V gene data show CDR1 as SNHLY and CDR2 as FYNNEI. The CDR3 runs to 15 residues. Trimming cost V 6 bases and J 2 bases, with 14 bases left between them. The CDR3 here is CASSPAARAGNTIYF. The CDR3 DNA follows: TGTGCCAGCAGCCCCGCGGCCAGGGCTGGAAACACCATATATTTT.

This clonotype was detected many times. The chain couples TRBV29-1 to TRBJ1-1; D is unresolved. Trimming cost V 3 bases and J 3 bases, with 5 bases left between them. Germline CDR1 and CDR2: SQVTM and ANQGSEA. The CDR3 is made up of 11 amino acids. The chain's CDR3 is CSVERYTEAFF. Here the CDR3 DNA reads TGCAGCGTTGAGCGATACACTGAAGCTTTCTTT.

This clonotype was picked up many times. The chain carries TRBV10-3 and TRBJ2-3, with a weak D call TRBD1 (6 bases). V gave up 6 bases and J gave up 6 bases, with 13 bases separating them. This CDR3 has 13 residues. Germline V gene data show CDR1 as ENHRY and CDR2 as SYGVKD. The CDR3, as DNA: TGTGCCATCAGCCGACAGGCCGCGGATACGCAGTATTTT. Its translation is CAISRQAADTQYF.

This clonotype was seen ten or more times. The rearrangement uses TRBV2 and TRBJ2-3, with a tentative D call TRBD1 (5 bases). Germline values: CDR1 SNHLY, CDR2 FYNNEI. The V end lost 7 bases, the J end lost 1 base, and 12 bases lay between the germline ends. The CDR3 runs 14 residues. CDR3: CASTEDTGTDTQYF. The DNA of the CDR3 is TGTGCCAGCACCGAGGACACAGGCACAGATACGCAGTATTTT. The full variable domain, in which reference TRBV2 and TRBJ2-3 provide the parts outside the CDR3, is EPEVTQTPSHQVTQMGQEVILRCVPISNHLYFYWYRQILGQKVEFLVSFYNNEISEKSEIFDDQFSVERPDGSNFTLKIRSTKLEDSAMYFCASTEDTGTDTQYFGPGTRLTVL.

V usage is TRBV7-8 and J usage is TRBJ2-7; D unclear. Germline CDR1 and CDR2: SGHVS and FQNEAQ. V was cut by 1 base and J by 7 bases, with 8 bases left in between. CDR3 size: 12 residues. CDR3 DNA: TGTGCCAGCAGCTTAGGAGACATGGAGCAGTACTTC. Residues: CASSLGDMEQYF.

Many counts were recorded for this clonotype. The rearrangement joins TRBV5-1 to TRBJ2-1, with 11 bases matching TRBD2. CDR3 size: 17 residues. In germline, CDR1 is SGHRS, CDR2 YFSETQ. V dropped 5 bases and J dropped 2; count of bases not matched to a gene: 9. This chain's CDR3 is CASRQTSGSGTYNEQFF. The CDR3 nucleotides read TGCGCCAGCAGACAAACTAGCGGGAGTGGGACCTACAATGAGCAGTTCTTC. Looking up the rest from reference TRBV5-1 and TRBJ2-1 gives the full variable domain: KAGVTQTPRYLIKTRGQQVTLSCSPISGHRSVSWYQQTPGQGLQFLFEYFSETQRNKGNFPGRFSGRQFSNSRSEMNVSTLELGDSALYLCASRQTSGSGTYNEQFFGPGTRLTVL.

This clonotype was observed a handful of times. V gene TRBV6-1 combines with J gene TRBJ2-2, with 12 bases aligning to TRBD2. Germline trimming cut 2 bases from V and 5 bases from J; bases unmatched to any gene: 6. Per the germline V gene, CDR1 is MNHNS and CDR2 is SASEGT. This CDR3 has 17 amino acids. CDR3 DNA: TGTGCCAGCAGTGAACTAGCGGGAGGGCCGGGGACCGGGGAGCTGTTTTTT. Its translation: CASSELAGGPGTGELFF.

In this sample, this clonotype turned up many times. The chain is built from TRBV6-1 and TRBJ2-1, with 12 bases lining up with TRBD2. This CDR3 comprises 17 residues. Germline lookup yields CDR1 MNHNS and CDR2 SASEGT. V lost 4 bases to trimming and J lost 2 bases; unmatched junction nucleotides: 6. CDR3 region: CASSAHRTSGAYNEQFF. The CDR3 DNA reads TGTGCCAGCAGTGCTCACCGGACTAGCGGGGCCTACAATGAGCAGTTCTTC.